These 29 T cell receptor beta chains were all obtained from the same sample, sequenced in a study of shared clonotypes between healthy human individuals. Sequencing was performed with immunoSEQ multiplex PCR; in TCRdb, only in-frame clones are kept and a portion is missing. The data contain under 700,000 clones, roughly 95% of them singletons. Naivety among CD8 cells was defined by CD45RO negativity and positive CCR7 selection, thereby excluding terminally differentiated effector memory CD45RA+ cells. The sample consisted of naive CD8+ T cells sorted from blood. All receptors derive from a woman in her thirties in good health.

The V and J genes are TRBV28 and TRBJ1-1; D is unclear. Trimming removed 3 bases at V and 8 bases at J, with 7 bases between. CDR3 size: 11 residues. CDR1 is MDHEN, CDR2 SYDVKM, per germline. CDR3 amino acids: CASSFTREAFF. CDR3 DNA: TGTGCCAGCAGTTTTACCCGAGAAGCTTTCTTT. Combining the CDR3 with reference TRBV28 and TRBJ1-1 gives the whole variable domain DVKVTQSSRYLVKRTGEKVFLECVQDMDHENMFWYRQDPGLGLRLIYFSYDVKMKEKGDIPEGYSVSREKKERFSLILESASTNQTSMYLCASSFTREAFFGQGTRLTVV.

The CDR3 region has the DNA TGCGCCAGCAGTGAGCGAACGGGAGTGGGTGCAGATACGCAGTATTTT. This codes for CASSERTGVGADTQYF. The chain combines TRBV10-1 with TRBJ2-3; D might be TRBD2 (6 bases). Trimming took 2 bases from V and 4 from J, leaving 16 bases between them. The CDR3 length is 16 residues. In germline, CDR1 is WNHNN, CDR2 SYGVQD (reference sequence).

The gene calls are TRBV11-2 and TRBJ2-7; no definite D call. The CDR3 spans 10 residues. The germline V gene encodes CDR1 SGHAT and CDR2 FQNNGV. V was clipped by 5 bases and J by 3 bases, with 2 bases between them. This chain's CDR3 is CASSNYEQYF. The CDR3 region has the DNA TGTGCCAGCAGCAACTACGAGCAGTACTTC.

This chain connects TRBV6-1 to TRBJ2-7, with 12 positions matching TRBD2. There are 20 residues in the CDR3. Germline V gene lookup returns CDR1 MNHNS and CDR2 SASEGT. V lost 2 bases, J lost 6 bases, and 20 bases stayed unmatched. This chain's CDR3 is CASSEKQNERLAGVSGEQYF. The CDR3 nucleotides read TGTGCCAGCAGTGAAAAACAAAACGAGAGACTAGCGGGAGTATCCGGCGAGCAGTACTTC.

The DNA for the CDR3 is TGTGCCAGTAGTGCAGGACAGGCCTACGAGCAGTACTTC. Residues: CASSAGQAYEQYF. The V gene is TRBV19, the J gene TRBJ2-7; TRBD1 matches 7 bases. The junction had 3 bases not matched to a gene; V was cut back by 5 bases and J by 2 bases. Germline V gene data show CDR1 as LNHDA and CDR2 as SQIVND (reference sequence). This CDR3 has 13 residues.

V usage is TRBV27 and J usage is TRBJ2-7; D might be TRBD1 (5 bases). Germline V CDR1 and CDR2: MNHEY, SMNVEV (reference sequence). The CDR3 sequence is 16 residues long. V gave up 6 bases and J gave up 0 bases, with 18 bases separating them. The CDR3 nucleotides read TGTGCCAGCAGGGTAAGGCAGGGCTTAAGCTCCTACGAGCAGTACTTC. This gives the protein CASRVRQGLSSYEQYF.

This clone appeared once. This rearrangement joins TRBV28 to TRBJ2-2; tentative D call: TRBD2 (6 bases). The V gene's germline CDR1 is MDHEN and CDR2 SYDVKM. V was cut by 2 bases and J by 6 bases, with 13 bases left in between. The CDR3 covers 15 residues. CDR3 sequence reads: CASSLASGEAGELFF. CDR3 coding DNA: TGTGCCAGCAGTTTAGCCTCGGGAGAGGCCGGGGAGCTGTTTTTT.

The table lists this clone with a count of one. The genes are TRBV2 and TRBJ2-6; maybe TRBD1 (5 bases). The CDR3 runs 17 residues. CDR1 is SNHLY and CDR2 is FYNNEI in the germline V gene. The ends were cut back, 2 bases at V and 2 bases at J, with 13 bases in the middle. The CDR3 protein is CASSEPPGSPGANVLTF. For the CDR3, the DNA is TGTGCCAGCAGTGAACCGCCAGGGTCCCCTGGGGCCAACGTCCTGACTTTC.

The chain recombines TRBV7-3 with TRBJ2-5, with 8 bases lining up with TRBD1. The trim removed 5 bases at V and 4 bases at J, leaving 6 bases unmatched. Germline CDR1 SGHTA, CDR2 FQGTGA. The CDR3 consists of 14 residues. CDR3 in amino acids: CASSPTGTGETQYF. DNA of the CDR3: TGTGCCAGCAGCCCCACCGGGACAGGAGAGACCCAGTACTTC.

The chain is built from TRBV27 and TRBJ1-1; 7 nucleotides align to TRBD1. This CDR3 comprises 14 residues. V lost 2 bases and J lost 3; bases outside the gene matches: 3. Per the germline V gene, CDR1 is MNHEY and CDR2 is SMNVEV (reference sequence). For the CDR3, the DNA is TGTGCCAGCAGTTTAAGGGACAGAGACACTGAAGCTTTCTTT. The encoded protein is CASSLRDRDTEAFF.

The chain carries TRBV11-2 and TRBJ2-7, with 11 bases identical to TRBD2. Unmatched junction bases numbered 3, after V lost 5 bases and J lost 0 bases. The CDR3 is 15 residues long. Germline lookup yields CDR1 SGHAT and CDR2 FQNNGV. The CDR3 region has the DNA TGTGCCAGCAGCCGGACTAGCGGGCCCTCCTACGAGCAGTACTTC. Translating it yields CASSRTSGPSYEQYF.

This clone appeared once. This chain connects TRBV2 to TRBJ1-1, with TRBD1 matching over 8 bases. The germline V gene has CDR1 SNHLY and CDR2 FYNNEI. The CDR3 sequence is 13 residues long. With V trimmed by 8 bases and J by 13 bases, 15 bases remained unmatched. The CDR3 DNA follows: TGTGCCAGCTGCTTAGCGACAGGGGATAAGCTTTTCTTT. This translates into CASCLATGDKLFF. The entire variable domain, with the rest obtained from reference TRBV2 and TRBJ1-1, is as follows: EPEVTQTPSHQVTQMGQEVILRCVPISNHLYFYWYRQILGQKVEFLVSFYNNEISEKSEIFDDQFSVERPDGSNFTLKIRSTKLEDSAMYFCASCLATGDKLFFGQGTRLTVV.

This chain links TRBV9 with TRBJ2-3; 7 positions match TRBD2. Germline CDR1 and CDR2: SGDLS and YYNGEE. The length of the CDR3 is 12 residues. V lost 3 bases, J lost 11 bases, and 6 bases stayed unmatched. The CDR3 DNA reads TGTGCCAGCAGCGGATCCGGGACTAAGCAGTATTTT. This sequence encodes CASSGSGTKQYF.

This clone has just one count. The chain employs TRBV25-1 and TRBJ2-1; 8 positions agree with TRBD2. The CDR3 consists of 15 residues. The V gene's germline CDR1 is MGHDK and CDR2 SYGVNS. Trimming cost V 2 bases and J 2 bases; bases outside gene matches: 2. The CDR3 DNA is TGTGCCAGCAGTGAAAGACTAGCGACCTACAATGAGCAGTTCTTC. Protein: CASSERLATYNEQFF.

V gene TRBV21-1 combines with J gene TRBJ2-1; the DNA was not used to check the table's D call, TRBD2. TRBV21-1 is assigned pseudogene status. CDR3 length equals 15 residues. This chain's CDR3 is CASSIHPGGGNEQFF. In DNA, the CDR3 is TGTGCCAGCAGCATCCACCCGGGAGGTGGAAATGAGCAGTTCTTC.

This chain connects TRBV11-2 to TRBJ1-1, with TRBD1 as a possible D gene (6 bases). CDR1 and CDR2 (germline): SGHAT, FQNNGV. The CDR3 has 15 amino acids. With 1 base removed from V and 4 bases from J, the gap between germline ends came to 13 bases. The CDR3 loop is CASSLGRVGGTEAFF. The CDR3 nucleotides read TGTGCCAGCAGCTTAGGAAGGGTAGGGGGCACTGAAGCTTTCTTT. Variable domain in full (rest from reference TRBV11-2 and TRBJ1-1): EAGVAQSPRYKIIEKRQSVAFWCNPISGHATLYWYQQILGQGPKLLIQFQNNGVVDDSQLPKDRFSAERLKGVDSTLKIQPAKLEDSAVYLCASSLGRVGGTEAFFGQGTRLTVV.

The chain links TRBV28 to TRBJ2-7, with 8 bases that match TRBD2. The CDR3 totals 17 residues. V trimming: 4 bases; J trimming: 7 bases; junction bases outside the gene matches: 18. Germline values: CDR1 MDHEN, CDR2 SYDVKM. The CDR3 spells CASSSLTSLAEGSEQYF. As DNA, the CDR3 is TGTGCCAGCAGTTCTCTAACCTCACTAGCGGAGGGGAGTGAGCAGTACTTC.

This chain links TRBV27 with TRBJ2-1, with a tentative D call TRBD2 (7 bases). Germline V gives CDR1 MNHEY, CDR2 SMNVEV (reference sequence). The CDR3 sequence is 14 residues long. V shed 5 bases and J shed 7 bases, with 15 bases lying between them. The CDR3 DNA reads as TGTGCCAGCAGTGGGAGGGGGGCTACGAATGAGCAGTTCTTC. Translating gives CASSGRGATNEQFF.

This chain joins TRBV7-9 and TRBJ2-5, with D possibly matching TRBD2 (5 bases). The assigned J gene may be wrong: the sequence end matches TRBJ2-7 better. The CDR3 extends over 14 amino acids. Per the germline V gene, CDR1 is SEHNR and CDR2 is FQNEAQ (reference sequence). The CDR3 region has the DNA TGTGCCAGCAGCTTATCGGGGTTCTCCTACGAGCAGTACTTC. It specifies CASSLSGFSYEQYF.

The rearrangement joins TRBV9 to TRBJ1-2; D is undetermined. CDR3 size: 15 residues. Trimming stripped 3 bases from V and 5 bases from J, with 17 bases between. Germline CDR1 reads SGDLS; CDR2 reads YYNGEE. CDR3 DNA: TGTGCCAGCAGCGACCCCAACGGTAGTCCGTATGGCTACACCTTC. It translates to CASSDPNGSPYGYTF.

The V and J genes are TRBV21-1 and TRBJ2-7. TRBV21-1 is a pseudogene locus. The CDR3 length is 17 residues. This chain's CDR3 is CASSDKGEIRLRNEQYF. CDR3 DNA: TGTGCCAGCAGCGACAAAGGAGAGATCAGGCTACGAAACGAGCAGTACTTC.

This chain uses TRBV29-1 with TRBJ2-1; TRBD2 is a possible D gene (5 bases). Germline CDR1 is SQVTM and CDR2 is ANQGSEA. The CDR3 is made up of 15 amino acids. The germline V and J ends were trimmed by 1 base and 4 bases, with 14 bases remaining between them. CDR3 nucleotides: TGCAGCGTTGAAGGAGGAGAGGGCGATTACAATGAGCAGTTCTTC. Translated, it gives CSVEGGEGDYNEQFF.

The CDR3 is CASSKEVRDGSYEQYF. CDR3 nucleotides: TGTGCCAGCAGCAAAGAAGTCAGGGACGGCTCCTACGAGCAGTACTTC. V gene TRBV21-1 combines with J gene TRBJ2-7. TRBV21-1 is an annotated pseudogene. This CDR3 contains 16 residues.

With regard to this clone: Within the sample, other DNA sequences also encode this same CDR3. This sequence joins TRBV19 and TRBJ2-5; 9 bases line up with TRBD2. The end of the DNA fits TRBJ2-7 better, so the J call may be wrong. The CDR3 length is 14 residues. Germline V lookup: CDR1 LNHDA, CDR2 SQIVND (reference sequence). CDR3 amino acids: CASSITSGPYEQYF. CDR3 DNA: TGTGCCAGTAGTATAACTAGCGGGCCTTACGAGCAGTACTTC.

The V call is TRBV11-2, the J call TRBJ2-7; 9 positions agree with TRBD2. The CDR3 spans 15 residues. The V and J ends lost 6 bases and 7 bases, in that order; junction bases with no gene match: 13. Germline CDR1 reads SGHAT; CDR2 reads FQNNGV. This chain's CDR3 is CASRPGTSSSGEQYF. The CDR3 nucleotides read TGTGCCAGCAGACCCGGGACTAGCTCCTCGGGGGAGCAGTACTTC. Combining the CDR3 with reference TRBV11-2 and TRBJ2-7 gives the whole variable domain EAGVAQSPRYKIIEKRQSVAFWCNPISGHATLYWYQQILGQGPKLLIQFQNNGVVDDSQLPKDRFSAERLKGVDSTLKIQPAKLEDSAVYLCASRPGTSSSGEQYFGPGTRLTVT.

The V call is TRBV10-1, the J call TRBJ2-1; D gene ambiguous. The germline V gene encodes CDR1 WNHNN and CDR2 SYGVQD (reference sequence). V was cut by 3 bases and J by 7 bases, with 10 bases left in between. This CDR3 is 13 amino acids long. Written as DNA, the CDR3 is TGCGCCAGCAGTGACAGGATAGTTAATGAGCAGTTCTTC. The encoded protein is CASSDRIVNEQFF.

The chain is built from TRBV7-9 and TRBJ2-7; 7 nucleotides align to TRBD2. The CDR3 runs 13 residues. Germline CDR1 and CDR2: SEHNR and FQNEAQ (reference sequence). The V gene end was trimmed by 5 bases and the J gene end by 7 bases; junction bases not matched to a gene: 8. CDR3 protein: CASSDREDYEQYF. The CDR3 DNA reads as TGTGCCAGCAGCGACCGGGAGGACTATGAGCAGTACTTC.

The V gene is TRBV11-2, the J gene TRBJ1-1, with 10 bases lining up with TRBD1. Germline lookup yields CDR1 SGHAT and CDR2 FQNNGV. The V segment lost 3 bases and the J segment 7 bases; nucleotides outside the gene matches: 5. The CDR3 sequence is 14 residues long. The CDR3 sequence is CASSFGQGVGEAFF. The DNA for the CDR3 is TGTGCCAGCAGCTTTGGACAGGGGGTAGGTGAAGCTTTCTTT.

The V call is TRBV28, the J call TRBJ1-1; D remains unclear. The CDR3 covers 14 residues. V was clipped by 5 bases and J by 2 bases, with 12 bases between them. CDR1 and CDR2 from the germline V gene are MDHEN and SYDVKM. This CDR3 reads CASSIGAANTEAFF. The CDR3 region has the DNA TGTGCCAGCAGTATTGGCGCCGCAAACACTGAAGCTTTCTTT.